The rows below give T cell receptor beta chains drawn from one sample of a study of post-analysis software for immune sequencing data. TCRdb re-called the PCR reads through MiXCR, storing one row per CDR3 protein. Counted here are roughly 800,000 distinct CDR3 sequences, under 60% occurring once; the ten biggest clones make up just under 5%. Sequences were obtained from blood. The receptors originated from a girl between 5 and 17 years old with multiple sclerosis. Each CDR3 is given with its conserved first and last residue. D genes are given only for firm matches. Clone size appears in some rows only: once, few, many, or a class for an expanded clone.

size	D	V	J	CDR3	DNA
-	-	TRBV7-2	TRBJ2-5	CASSLGLGIRETQYF	TGTGCCAGCAGCCTTGGGTTGGGGATCCGAGAGACCCAGTACTTC
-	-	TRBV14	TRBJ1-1	CASRRGGNTEAFF	TGTGCCAGCAGGAGGGGGGGGAACACTGAAGCTTTCTTT
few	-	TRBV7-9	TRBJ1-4	CASSFRGRGTTNEKLFF	TGTGCCAGCAGCTTCCGTGGGCGGGGGACTACTAATGAAAAACTGTTTTTT
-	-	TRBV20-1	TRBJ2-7	CSAHKRETHEQYF	TGCAGTGCTCACAAACGGGAGACCCACGAGCAGTACTTC
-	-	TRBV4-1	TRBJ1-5	CASSPIKPAQPQHF	TGCGCCAGCAGCCCTATAAAACCCGCTCAGCCCCAGCATTTT
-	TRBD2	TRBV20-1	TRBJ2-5	CSASSGGRGETQYF	TGCAGTGCTAGTTCAGGCGGGAGGGGAGAGACCCAGTACTTC
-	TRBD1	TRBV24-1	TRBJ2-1	CATSTRAGGVGIEQFF	TGTGCCACCAGTACCCGGGCAGGGGGCGTAGGGATTGAGCAGTTCTTC
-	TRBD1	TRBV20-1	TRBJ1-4	CSIRKDRDHNEKLFF	TGCAGTATACGAAAGGACAGGGATCACAATGAAAAACTGTTTTTT
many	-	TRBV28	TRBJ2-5	CASSPTQQGRETQYF	TGTGCCAGCAGTCCCACGCAACAGGGCCGTGAGACCCAGTACTTC
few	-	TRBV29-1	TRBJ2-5	CSVQGQETQYF	TGCAGCGTTCAAGGCCAAGAGACCCAGTACTTC
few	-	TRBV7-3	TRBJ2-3	CASSLTGWGADTQYF	TGTGCCAGCAGCTTAACAGGTTGGGGCGCAGATACGCAGTATTTT
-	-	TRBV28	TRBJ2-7	CASLPEDTGSYEQYF	TGCGCCAGCCTTCCCGAGGACACGGGCTCCTACGAGCAGTACTTC
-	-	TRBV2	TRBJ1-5	CASSVEGLSNQPQHF	TGTGCCAGCAGTGTGGAGGGGCTTAGCAATCAGCCCCAGCATTTT
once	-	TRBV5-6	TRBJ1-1	CASSLRRTVAQDTEAFF	TGTGCCAGCAGCTTGAGGAGGACAGTCGCCCAGGACACTGAAGCTTTCTTT
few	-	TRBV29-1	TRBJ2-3	CSGGHPEDTQYF	TGCAGCGGGGGACACCCGGAGGATACGCAGTATTTT
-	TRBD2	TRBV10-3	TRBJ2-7	CAISESSPGTSGPYEQYF	TGTGCCATCAGTGAGTCGAGCCCCGGGACTAGCGGTCCCTACGAGCAGTACTTC
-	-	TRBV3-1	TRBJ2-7	CASSQGLYSYEQYF	TGTGCCAGCAGCCAGGGACTCTACTCCTACGAGCAGTACTTC
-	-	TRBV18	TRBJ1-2	CASSPNRHHYTF	TGTGCCAGCTCACCGAACCGGCATCACTACACCTTC
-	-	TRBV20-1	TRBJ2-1	CSAITSSGWYNEQFF	TGCAGTGCAATCACTAGTTCCGGTTGGTACAATGAGCAGTTCTTC
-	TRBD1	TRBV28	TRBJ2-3	CASSSRQGVTDTQYF	TGTGCCAGCAGTTCACGACAGGGAGTCACAGATACGCAGTATTTT
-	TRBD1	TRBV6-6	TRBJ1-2	CASTNTGVYGYTF	TGTGCCAGCACCAACACAGGGGTCTATGGCTACACCTTC
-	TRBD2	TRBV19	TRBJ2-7	CASSSPSGYNEQYF	TGTGCCAGTAGCTCGCCTAGCGGATACAATGAGCAGTACTTC
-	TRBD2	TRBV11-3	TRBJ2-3	CASSPTSESTDTQYF	TGTGCCAGCAGCCCTACTAGCGAGAGCACAGATACGCAGTATTTT
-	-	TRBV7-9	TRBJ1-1	CASSSTGLLYTEAFF	TGTGCCAGCAGCTCAACAGGGCTGTTGTACACTGAAGCTTTCTTT
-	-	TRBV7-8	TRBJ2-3	CASSLPVGVRTSTDTQYF	TGTGCCAGCAGCTTACCCGTGGGGGTCCGAACTAGCACAGATACGCAGTATTTT
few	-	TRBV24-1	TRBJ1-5	CATSQSNQPQHF	TGTGCCACATCACAGAGCAATCAGCCCCAGCATTTT
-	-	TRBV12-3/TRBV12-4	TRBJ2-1	CASSSGRGPIVSQFF	TGTGCCAGCAGTTCTGGGCGGGGCCCAATAGTATCGCAGTTCTTC
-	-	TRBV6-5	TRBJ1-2	CASSYDRGHYGYTF	TGTGCCAGCAGTTACGATCGGGGGCACTATGGCTACACCTTC
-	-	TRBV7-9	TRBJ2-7	CASSLELEQYF	TGTGCCAGCAGCTTGGAACTCGAGCAGTACTTC
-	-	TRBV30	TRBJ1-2	CASTKEANYGYTF	TGTGCCTCGACAAAGGAGGCTAACTATGGCTACACCTTC
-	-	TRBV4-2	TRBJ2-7	CASSQDGLGAYEQYF	TGTGCCAGCAGCCAAGATGGGCTGGGGGCCTACGAGCAGTACTTC
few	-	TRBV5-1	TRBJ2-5	CASSLSGPSQETQYF	TGCGCCAGCAGCTTGTCGGGGCCTAGCCAAGAGACCCAGTACTTC
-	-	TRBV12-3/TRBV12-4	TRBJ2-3	CASSHPGQLTDTQYF	TGTGCCAGCAGTCACCCGGGACAACTCACAGATACGCAGTATTTT
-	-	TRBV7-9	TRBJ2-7	CASSRGRRPDSYEQYF	TGTGCCAGCAGCCGCGGACGGCGCCCTGACTCCTACGAGCAGTACTTC
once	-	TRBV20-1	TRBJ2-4	CSARDPSRTQQYF	TGCAGTGCTAGAGATCCCTCTAGAACGCAGCAGTACTTC
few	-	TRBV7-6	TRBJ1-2	CASSPTGGLYGYTF	TGTGCCAGCAGCCCAACTGGGGGCCTCTATGGCTACACCTTC
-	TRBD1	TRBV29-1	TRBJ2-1	CSVGQGASYNEQFF	TGCAGCGTTGGACAGGGAGCCTCCTACAATGAGCAGTTCTTC
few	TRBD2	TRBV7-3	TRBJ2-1	CATRGTSGSNEQFF	TGTGCCACTCGAGGGACTAGCGGGAGCAATGAGCAGTTCTTC
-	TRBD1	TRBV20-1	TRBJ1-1	CSAPQTGGRKPEAFF	TGCAGTGCCCCGCAGACAGGGGGCCGCAAGCCTGAAGCTTTCTTT
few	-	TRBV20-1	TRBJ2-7	CSATTLTYEQYF	TGCAGTGCTACCACATTAACCTACGAGCAGTACTTC
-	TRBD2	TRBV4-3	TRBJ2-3	CASSPLAGGPTSTDTQYF	TGCGCCAGCAGCCCTCTAGCGGGAGGGCCAACCAGCACAGATACGCAGTATTTT